This T cell receptor beta chain was captured in a study of shared clonotypes between healthy human individuals. CDR3 size: 14 residues. Trimming removed 0 bases from V and 1 base from J, with 6 bases in between. The germline CDR1 and CDR2 sequences are WNHNN and SYGVQD (reference sequence). Investigators spread the genomic DNA of each subset evenly over several immunoSEQ plates. The table came from immunoSEQ multiplex PCR; TCRdb's copy has only in-frame clones and leaves some out. The profile shows about 110,000 clones, about 63% of them singletons. The sample taken for sequencing was memory CD8+ T cells sorted from blood. Described subset: CD45RO+ cells pooled with CCR7-negative TemRA cells. The rearrangement links TRBV10-1 to TRBJ1-1; D gene uncertain. This receptor was identified in a woman aged 25 to 45 in good health. The CDR3 loop reads CASSESLGNTEAFF. Here the CDR3 DNA reads TGCGCCAGCAGTGAGTCTCTAGGGAACACTGAAGCTTTCTTT.